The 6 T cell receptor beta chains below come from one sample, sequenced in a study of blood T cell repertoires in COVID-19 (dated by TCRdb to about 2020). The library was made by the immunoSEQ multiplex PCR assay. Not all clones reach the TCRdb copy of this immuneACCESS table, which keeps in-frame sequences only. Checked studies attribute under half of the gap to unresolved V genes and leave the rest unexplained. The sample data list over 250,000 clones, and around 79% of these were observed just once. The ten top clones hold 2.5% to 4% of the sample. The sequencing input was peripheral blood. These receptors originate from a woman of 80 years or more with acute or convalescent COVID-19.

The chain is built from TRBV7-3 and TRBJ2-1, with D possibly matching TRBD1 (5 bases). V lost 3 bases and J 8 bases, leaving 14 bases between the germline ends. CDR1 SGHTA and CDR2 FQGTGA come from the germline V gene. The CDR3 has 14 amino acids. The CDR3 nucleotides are TGTGCCAGCAGCTTCGGGTTGTCAGGGTATGAGCAGTTCTTC. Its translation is CASSFGLSGYEQFF. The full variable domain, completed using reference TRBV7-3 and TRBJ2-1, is GAGVSQTPSNKVTEKGKYVELRCDPISGHTALYWYRQSLGQGPEFLIYFQGTGAADDSGLPNDRFFAVRPEGSVSTLKIQRTERGDSAVYLCASSFGLSGYEQFFGPGTRLTVL.

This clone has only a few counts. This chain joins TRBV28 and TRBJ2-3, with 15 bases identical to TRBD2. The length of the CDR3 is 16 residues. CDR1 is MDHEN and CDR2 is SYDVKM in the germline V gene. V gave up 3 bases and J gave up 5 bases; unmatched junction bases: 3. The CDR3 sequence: CASSFGTSGGKDTQYF. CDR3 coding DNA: TGTGCCAGCAGTTTTGGGACTAGCGGGGGGAAAGATACGCAGTATTTT.

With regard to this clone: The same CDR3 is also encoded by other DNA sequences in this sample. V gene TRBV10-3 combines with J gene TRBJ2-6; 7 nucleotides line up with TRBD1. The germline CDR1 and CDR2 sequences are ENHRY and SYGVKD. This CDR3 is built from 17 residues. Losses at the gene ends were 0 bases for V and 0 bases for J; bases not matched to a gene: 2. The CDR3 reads CAISESGTVSGANVLTF. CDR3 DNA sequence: TGTGCCATCAGTGAGTCGGGGACAGTCTCTGGGGCCAACGTCCTGACTTTC.

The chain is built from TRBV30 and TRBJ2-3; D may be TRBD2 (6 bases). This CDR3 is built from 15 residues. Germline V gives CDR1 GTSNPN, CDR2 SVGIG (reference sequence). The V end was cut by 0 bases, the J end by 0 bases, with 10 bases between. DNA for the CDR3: TGTGCCTGGAGTGTTGATAGCGGTAGCACAGATACGCAGTATTTT. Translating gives CAWSVDSGSTDTQYF.

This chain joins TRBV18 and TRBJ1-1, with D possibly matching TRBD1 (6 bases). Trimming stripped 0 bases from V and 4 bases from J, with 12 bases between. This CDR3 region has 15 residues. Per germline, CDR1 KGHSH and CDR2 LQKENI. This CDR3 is CASSPPNGGPTEAFF. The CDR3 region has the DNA TGTGCCAGCTCACCACCCAACGGGGGGCCCACTGAAGCTTTCTTT. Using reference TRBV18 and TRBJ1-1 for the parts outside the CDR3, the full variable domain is NAGVMQNPRHLVRRRGQEARLRCSPMKGHSHVYWYRQLPEEGLKFMVYLQKENIIDESGMPKERFSAEFPKEGPSILRIQQVVRGDSAAYFCASSPPNGGPTEAFFGQGTRLTVV.

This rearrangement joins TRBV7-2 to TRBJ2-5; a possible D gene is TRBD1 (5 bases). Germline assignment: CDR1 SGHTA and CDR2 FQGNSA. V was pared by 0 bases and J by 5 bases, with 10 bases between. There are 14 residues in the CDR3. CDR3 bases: TGTGCCAGCAGCTTAGCCCCAGGGAAGGAGACCCAGTACTTC. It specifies CASSLAPGKETQYF.